The 12 T cell receptor beta chains given below trace back to one sample, sequenced in a study of PD-L1 blockade in urothelial cancer. Measured with immunoSEQ multiplex PCR; TCRdb has only the in-frame clones, and not every one. Among under 95,000 clones, around 83% were seen once, and the ten largest hold approximately 10%. Time point denoted: pretreatment peripheral blood. This sample comprised PBMCs, obtained around atezolizumab (anti-PD-L1) treatment. The receptors stem from a woman aged 65 to 85 with urothelial cancer.

The gene calls are TRBV6-1 and TRBJ2-7; 8 bases are a match to TRBD1. CDR3 length equals 14 residues. With V trimmed by 5 bases and J by 4 bases, 7 bases remained unmatched. Germline-derived CDR1 and CDR2 are MNHNS and SASEGT. This CDR3 reads CASSTGQEVYEQYF. DNA for the CDR3: TGTGCCAGCAGTACGGGACAGGAAGTTTACGAGCAGTACTTC.

The chain employs TRBV19 and TRBJ1-6; D gene ambiguous. Germline CDR1 reads LNHDA; CDR2 reads SQIVND (reference sequence). The CDR3 covers 14 residues. Trimming took 5 bases from V and 1 from J, leaving 6 bases between them. The CDR3 loop reads CASSSESYNSPLHF. The CDR3, as DNA: TGTGCCAGTAGTTCCGAGTCCTATAATTCACCCCTCCACTTT.

The V call is TRBV6-1, the J call TRBJ1-5; tentative D call: TRBD1 (6 bases). Germline CDR1 and CDR2: MNHNS and SASEGT. This CDR3 contains 13 residues. V lost 0 bases, J lost 7 bases, and 7 bases lay in between. This chain's CDR3 is CASSEAQGQPQHF. CDR3 nucleotide sequence: TGTGCCAGCAGTGAAGCACAGGGACAGCCCCAGCATTTT.

V and J are TRBV18 and TRBJ2-1; 11 bases are a match to TRBD2. Germline V gene lookup returns CDR1 KGHSH and CDR2 LQKENI. Germline trimming cut 3 bases from V and 7 bases from J; bases unmatched to any gene: 8. CDR3 size: 16 residues. As DNA, the CDR3 is TGTGCCAGCTCACCCCCGGGACTAGCGGAGGGGAATGAGCAGTTCTTC. This sequence encodes CASSPPGLAEGNEQFF.

The V and J genes are TRBV4-1 and TRBJ2-5, with D tentatively TRBD2 (6 bases). The CDR3 is 15 residues long. Germline V gene data show CDR1 as MGHRA and CDR2 as YSYEKL. V lost 0 bases and J lost 7, with 15 bases in between. The CDR3 DNA is TGCGCCAGCAGCCAAGAAGGGCCGGGGGTCGCGACCCAGTACTTC. Translation: CASSQEGPGVATQYF.

The chain uses TRBV5-1 and TRBJ1-4; 10 nucleotides match TRBD1. Per germline, CDR1 SGHRS and CDR2 YFSETQ. The CDR3 extends over 15 amino acids. With 0 bases clipped from V and 6 bases from J, the junction kept 2 bases outside the gene matches. Here the CDR3 DNA reads TGCGCCAGCAGCTTGGCCGGGACAGGGGATGAAAAACTGTTTTTT. It codes for CASSLAGTGDEKLFF.

This clone is a singleton in its sample. The V call is TRBV2, the J call TRBJ2-5; 8 nucleotides agree with TRBD2. This CDR3 is 19 amino acids long. V lost 3 bases to trimming and J lost 5 bases; unmatched junction nucleotides: 20. Germline lookup yields CDR1 SNHLY and CDR2 FYNNEI. CDR3 region: CASSEGGPLAVERGETQYF. In DNA form, the CDR3 reads TGTGCCAGCAGTGAGGGGGGACCACTAGCGGTGGAACGTGGGGAGACCCAGTACTTC.

V and J are TRBV7-9 and TRBJ2-5, with D hard to call. Germline CDR1 reads SEHNR; CDR2 reads FQNEAQ (reference sequence). This CDR3 is built from 14 residues. The V gene lost 1 base and the J gene lost 1 base, with 7 bases spanning the gap. The CDR3: CASSLGGFQETQYF. Written as DNA, the CDR3 is TGTGCCAGCAGCTTAGGCGGATTCCAAGAGACCCAGTACTTC.

The V and J genes are TRBV10-3 and TRBJ1-1; 7 bases map to TRBD1. V trimming: 2 bases; J trimming: 1 base; junction bases outside the gene matches: 4. CDR3 size: 15 residues. Germline CDR1 reads ENHRY; CDR2 reads SYGVKD. The CDR3 DNA sequence: TGTGCCATCAGTGAGCAGGGACAGAGGAACACTGAAGCTTTCTTT. Translating it yields CAISEQGQRNTEAFF.

The rearrangement links TRBV7-7 to TRBJ2-1, with a possible D match to TRBD2 (6 bases). V lost 1 base and J lost 0, with 10 bases in between. This CDR3 is built from 16 residues. CDR1 SSHAT and CDR2 FNYEAQ come from the germline V gene (reference sequence). For the CDR3, the DNA is TGTGCCAGCAGCTTAGTTGGGGGGACCTCCTACAATGAGCAGTTCTTC. Its translation is CASSLVGGTSYNEQFF.

The chain joins TRBV7-2 to TRBJ2-7; 7 bases align to TRBD2. The CDR3 is made up of 15 amino acids. Germline-derived CDR1 and CDR2 are SGHTA and FQGNSA. The ends lost 2 bases at V and 1 base at J; junction bases unmatched: 5. This chain's CDR3 is CASSLSSLASYEQYF. In DNA form, the CDR3 reads TGTGCCAGCAGCTTAAGCTCACTAGCGTCCTACGAGCAGTACTTC.

The CDR3 DNA follows: TGTGCCAGCAGTATCGCCGGGGGAAACCAAGAGACCCAGTACTTC. This translates into CASSIAGGNQETQYF. The V gene is TRBV27, the J gene TRBJ2-5, with TRBD2 as a possible D gene (6 bases). V gave up 5 bases and J gave up 0 bases, with 13 bases separating them. There are 15 residues in the CDR3. Looked up from germline, CDR1 is MNHEY and CDR2 is SMNVEV (reference sequence).